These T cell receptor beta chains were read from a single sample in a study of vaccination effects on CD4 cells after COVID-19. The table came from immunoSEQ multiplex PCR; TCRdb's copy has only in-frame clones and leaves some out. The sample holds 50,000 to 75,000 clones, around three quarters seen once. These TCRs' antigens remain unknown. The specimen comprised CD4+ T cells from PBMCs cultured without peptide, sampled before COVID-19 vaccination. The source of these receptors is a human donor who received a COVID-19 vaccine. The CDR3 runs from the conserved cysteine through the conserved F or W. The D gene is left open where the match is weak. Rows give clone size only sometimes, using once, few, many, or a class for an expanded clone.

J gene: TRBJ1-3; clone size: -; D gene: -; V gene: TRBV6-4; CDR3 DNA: TGTGCCAGCCGAAAGTGGGGAAACACCATATATTTT; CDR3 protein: CASRKWGNTIYF
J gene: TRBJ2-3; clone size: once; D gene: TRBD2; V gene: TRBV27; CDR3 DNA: TGTGCCAGCAGTTATTTACTAGCGGTGGGCACAGATACGCAGTATTTT; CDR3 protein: CASSYLLAVGTDTQYF
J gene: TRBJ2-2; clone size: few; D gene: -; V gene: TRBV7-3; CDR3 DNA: TGTGCCAGCAGCTTAACGTTTGGGGGCGATGCCCCCGGGGAGCTGTTTTTT; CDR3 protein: CASSLTFGGDAPGELFF
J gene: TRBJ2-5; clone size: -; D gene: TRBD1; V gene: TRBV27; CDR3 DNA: TGTGCCAGCAGTTCCCTAGGCCCGGGACAGGGCCACCTGACCCAGTACTTC; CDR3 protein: CASSSLGPGQGHLTQYF
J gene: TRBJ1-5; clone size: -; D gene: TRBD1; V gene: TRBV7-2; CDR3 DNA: TGTGCCAGCAGCCCAAGACAGGGAAGGGATCAGCCCCAGCATTTT; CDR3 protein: CASSPRQGRDQPQHF
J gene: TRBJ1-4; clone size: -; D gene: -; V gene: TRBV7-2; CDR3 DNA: TGTGCCAGCAGCTTAGTGCGCACGGTCGGGGAAAAACTGTTTTTT; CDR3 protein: CASSLVRTVGEKLFF
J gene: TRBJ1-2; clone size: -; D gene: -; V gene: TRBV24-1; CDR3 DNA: TGTGCCACCAGTGATTTACTTGGCTACACCTTC; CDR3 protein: CATSDLLGYTF
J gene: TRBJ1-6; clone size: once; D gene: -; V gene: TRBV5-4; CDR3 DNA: TGTGCCAGCAGCTCCGGCCGGGGGTATTCACCCCTCCACTTT; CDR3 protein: CASSSGRGYSPLHF
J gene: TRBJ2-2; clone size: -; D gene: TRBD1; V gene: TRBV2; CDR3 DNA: TGTGCCAGCGGAACAGGGGAGAACACCGGGGAGCTGTTTTTT; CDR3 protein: CASGTGENTGELFF
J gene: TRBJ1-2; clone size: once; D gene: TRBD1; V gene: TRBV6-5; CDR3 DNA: TGTGCCAGCAGTAGACAGGGAACTAACTATGGCTACACCTTC; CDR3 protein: CASSRQGTNYGYTF
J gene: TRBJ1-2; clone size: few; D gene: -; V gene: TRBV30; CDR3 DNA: TGTGCCTGGAGCAAGGACAGCTCTATTGGCTACACCTTC; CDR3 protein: CAWSKDSSIGYTF
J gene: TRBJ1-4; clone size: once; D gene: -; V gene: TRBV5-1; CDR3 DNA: TGCGCCAGCAGCGCAGGGTCCCGAGAAGAAAAACTGTTTTTT; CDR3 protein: CASSAGSREEKLFF
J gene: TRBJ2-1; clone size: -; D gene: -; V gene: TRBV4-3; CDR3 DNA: TGCGCCAGCAGCCATGTCGACTTTGCCAATGAGCAGTTCTTC; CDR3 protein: CASSHVDFANEQFF
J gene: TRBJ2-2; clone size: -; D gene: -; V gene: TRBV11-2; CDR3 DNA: TGTGCCAGCAGTTCGAGCGAGGGGGGGCCCGGGGAGCTGTTTTTT; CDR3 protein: CASSSSEGGPGELFF
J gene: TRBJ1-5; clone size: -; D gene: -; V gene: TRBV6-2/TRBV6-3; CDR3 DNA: TGTGCCAGCAGTTACGGTCGGGGACAAGCCAATCAGCCCCAGCATTTT; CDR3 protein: CASSYGRGQANQPQHF
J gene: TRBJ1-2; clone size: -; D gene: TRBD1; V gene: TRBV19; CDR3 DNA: TGTGCCAGTAGTCCCAACAGGGGAGTCGGCTACACCTTC; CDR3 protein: CASSPNRGVGYTF
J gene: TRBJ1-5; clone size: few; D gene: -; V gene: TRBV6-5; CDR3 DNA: TGTGCCAGCAGTACGGGTAGGAGCAATCAGCCCCAGCATTTT; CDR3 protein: CASSTGRSNQPQHF
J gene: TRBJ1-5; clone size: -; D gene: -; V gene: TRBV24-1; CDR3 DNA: TGTGCCACCAGTGGGGTGGGGCTGGGCAATCAGCCCCAGCATTTT; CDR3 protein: CATSGVGLGNQPQHF
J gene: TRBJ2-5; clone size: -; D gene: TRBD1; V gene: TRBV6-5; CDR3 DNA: TGTGCCAGCACCGACTCGTCACAGGGGCGAGAGACCCAGTACTTC; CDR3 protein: CASTDSSQGRETQYF
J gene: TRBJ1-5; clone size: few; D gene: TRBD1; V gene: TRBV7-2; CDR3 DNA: TGTGCCAGCAGCTTAGGGACAGGGGGGATACAGCCCCAGCATTTT; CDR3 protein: CASSLGTGGIQPQHF
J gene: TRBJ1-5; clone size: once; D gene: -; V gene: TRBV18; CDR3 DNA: TGTGCCAGCTCACCTCAGGGACAATATAGCAATCAGCCCCAGCATTTT; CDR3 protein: CASSPQGQYSNQPQHF
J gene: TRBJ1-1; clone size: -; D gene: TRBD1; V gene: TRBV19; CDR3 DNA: TGTGCCAGTAGTATATCCAGGGGGCTAGAGGCTTTCTTT; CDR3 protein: CASSISRGLEAFF